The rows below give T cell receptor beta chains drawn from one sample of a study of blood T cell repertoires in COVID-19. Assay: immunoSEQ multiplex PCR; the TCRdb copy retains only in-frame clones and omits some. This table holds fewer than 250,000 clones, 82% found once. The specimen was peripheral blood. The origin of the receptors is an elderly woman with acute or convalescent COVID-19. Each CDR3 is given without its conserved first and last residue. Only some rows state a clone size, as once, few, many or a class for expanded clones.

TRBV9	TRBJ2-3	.	ASSVALAGGSSTDTQY
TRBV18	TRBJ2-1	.	ASSPAPGQGAYEQF
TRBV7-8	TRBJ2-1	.	ASSLGLAGEYNEQF
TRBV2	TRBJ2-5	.	ASKLAPLQETQY
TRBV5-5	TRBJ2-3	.	ASSLGPNLSGTSTDTQY
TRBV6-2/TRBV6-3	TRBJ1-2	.	ASSSNRVMSNYGYT
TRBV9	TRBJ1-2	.	ASSVAGSTTPGGYT
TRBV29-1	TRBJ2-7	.	SVATVYEQY
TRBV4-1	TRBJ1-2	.	ASSQDTGDGYT
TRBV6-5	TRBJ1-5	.	ASSFRPGQPQH
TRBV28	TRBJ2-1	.	ASSFEGPGEQF
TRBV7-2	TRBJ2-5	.	ASSPKRGGGEAQY
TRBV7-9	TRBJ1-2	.	ASSLEGHLNYGYT
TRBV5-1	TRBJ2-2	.	ASSPDRGRGGELF
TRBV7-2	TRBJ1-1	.	ASSPGAGAGETEAF
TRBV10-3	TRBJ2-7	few	AISDRLAGGNRYEQY
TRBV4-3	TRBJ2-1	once	ASSQKGYRSVLNEQF
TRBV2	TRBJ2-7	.	ASSEGQRSSYEQY
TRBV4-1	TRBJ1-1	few	ASSRRAGGAGTEAF
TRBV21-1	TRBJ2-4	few	ASSPLGGGGNIQY
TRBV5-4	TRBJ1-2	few	ASSLGAAGYT
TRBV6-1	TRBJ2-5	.	ASSEGTGGAGETQY
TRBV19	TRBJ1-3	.	ASSTGWRIGNTIY
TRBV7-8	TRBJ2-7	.	ASSLWGQIRSYEQY
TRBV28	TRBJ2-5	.	ASSFLAGVGTQY
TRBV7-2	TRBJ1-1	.	ASSLTGKAF